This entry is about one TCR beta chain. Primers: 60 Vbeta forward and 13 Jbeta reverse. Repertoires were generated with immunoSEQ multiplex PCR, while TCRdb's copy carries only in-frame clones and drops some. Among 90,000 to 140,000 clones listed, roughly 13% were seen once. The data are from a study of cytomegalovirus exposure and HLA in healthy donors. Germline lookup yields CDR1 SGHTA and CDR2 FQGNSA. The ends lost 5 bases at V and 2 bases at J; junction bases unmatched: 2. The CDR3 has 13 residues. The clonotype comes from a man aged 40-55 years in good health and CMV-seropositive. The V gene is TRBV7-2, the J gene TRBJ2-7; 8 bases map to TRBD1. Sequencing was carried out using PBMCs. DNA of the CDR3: TGTGCCAGCAGCAAGGACAGGGCCTACGAGCAGTACTTC. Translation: CASSKDRAYEQYF. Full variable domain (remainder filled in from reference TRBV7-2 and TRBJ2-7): GAGVSQSPSNKVTEKGKDVELRCDPISGHTALYWYRQSLGQGLEFLIYFQGNSAPDKSGLPSDRFSAERTGGSVSTLTIQRTQQEDSAVYLCASSKDRAYEQYFGPGTRLTVT.